This T cell receptor beta chain emerged from a study of shared T cell receptors in the human thymus. Assay used: immunoSEQ multiplex PCR; TCRdb lists only in-frame clones, some missing. The table records fewer than 700,000 clones, approximately 90% of them present only once. This clone has more than one count but fewer than ten. Trimming removed 0 bases at V and 6 bases at J, with 23 bases between. CDR3 length: 17 amino acids. The germline gives CDR1 GTSNPN, CDR2 SVGIG (reference sequence). This sample was shared with a second study, whose subject was human thymus T cells. According to that study: The thymus tissue came from resections taken during corrective heart surgery. Thymic and blood repertoires appeared to carry a bias in their V and J gene usage. Reports from related research described highly overlapping thymic repertoires among unrelated individuals.

Sequenced: thymocytes. This TCR was sampled from a boy younger than two with a congenital heart defect. The V gene is TRBV30, the J gene TRBJ1-2; a weak D match, TRBD1 (5 bases). The chain's CDR3 is CAWSVGDRQGIRHGYTF. In nucleotides, the CDR3 is TGTGCCTGGAGTGTAGGCGACCGGCAGGGCATCCGACATGGCTACACCTTC.